The entry that follows covers one TCR beta chain sequence. The antigen is unknown. The data originate from a study of cytomegalovirus exposure and HLA in healthy donors. Whole-study findings and limits: DRB1 showed the most TCR associations and HLA-C the fewest in a later analysis, as rates varied by HLA locus. TCR beta sequences numbering under 20,000 were associated with HLA alleles at 0.05 false discovery rate in a later analysis. Altogether, around 160 TCR beta chains were recorded as cytomegalovirus-associated.

Donors were nominally healthy when sampled, though unrecorded immune exposures were likely. PCR employed 60 Vbeta and 13 Jbeta primers. Profiled with immunoSEQ multiplex PCR; TCRdb holds only in-frame clones, not every one. Found here are about 130,000 clones, roughly 75% of them singletons; the top ten hold 3% to 4%. The CDR3 totals 16 residues. Germline CDR1 and CDR2: SGHRS and YFSETQ. The V and J ends lost 0 bases and 2 bases respectively, with 12 bases between them. This TCR derives from a woman between 45 and 60 years old in good health and CMV-seronegative. The genes are TRBV5-1 and TRBJ1-3; D possibly corresponds to TRBD1 (5 bases). Source material: PBMCs. The CDR3 DNA follows: TGCGCCAGCAGCTTGGCCGGCACAGGCCCTGGAAACACCATATATTTT. It is translated as CASSLAGTGPGNTIYF.